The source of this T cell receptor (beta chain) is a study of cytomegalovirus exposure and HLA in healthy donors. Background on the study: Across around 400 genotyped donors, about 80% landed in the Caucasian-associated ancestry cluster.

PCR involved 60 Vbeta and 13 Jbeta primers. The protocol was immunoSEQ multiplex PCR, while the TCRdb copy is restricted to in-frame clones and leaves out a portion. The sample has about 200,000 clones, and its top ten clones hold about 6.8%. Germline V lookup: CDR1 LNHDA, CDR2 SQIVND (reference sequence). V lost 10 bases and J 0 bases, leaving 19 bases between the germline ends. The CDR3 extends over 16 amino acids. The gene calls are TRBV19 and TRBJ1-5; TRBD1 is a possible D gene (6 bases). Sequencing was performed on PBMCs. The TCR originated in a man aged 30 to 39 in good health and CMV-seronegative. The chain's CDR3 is CATTPGHWNSNQPQHF. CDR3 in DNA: TGTGCCACCACGCCGGGACACTGGAATAGCAATCAGCCCCAGCATTTT.